Here is one TCR beta chain with its context. What it binds is unknown. The assay was immunoSEQ multiplex PCR, and TCRdb's table has in-frame clones only and misses some. The repertoire holds roughly 31,000 clones, with roughly 84% as singletons. The record originates from a study of a mutant IDH1 vaccine in newly diagnosed glioma. Time point of the sample: week 47, end of study. It was 300 ug of mutant IDH1 20-mer peptide that made up each vaccine dose, given with topical imiquimod. Losses at the gene ends were 4 bases for V and 2 bases for J; bases not matched to a gene: 5. Germline CDR1 SGHDT, CDR2 YYEEEE. The CDR3 consists of 14 residues.

The TCR comes from a man in his thirties or forties with glioma. This sequence joins TRBV5-6 and TRBJ1-2, with TRBD1 matching 7 bases. The sample here was PBMCs, taken from a glioma patient whose treatment included an IDH1 peptide vaccine. CDR3 sequence reads: CASSPGQPNYGYTF. The CDR3 DNA reads as TGTGCCAGCAGCCCGGGACAGCCGAACTATGGCTACACCTTC.